These 28 T cell receptor beta chains were sequenced from one sample in a study of OX40 agonist ivuxolimab in advanced cancers. Libraries were prepared by immunoSEQ multiplex PCR; TCRdb keeps only in-frame clonotypes and omits some of them. The top ten hold roughly 0.35% of the sample, which has tens of thousands of clones, 87% seen once. This specimen was CD4+ or CD8+ T cells sorted from blood, taken in a trial of the OX40 agonist ivuxolimab. These receptors were taken from an adult with an advanced solid tumor such as melanoma, head and neck, liver or kidney cancer.

The chain uses TRBV7-2 and TRBJ2-1; D is uncertain. Between the trimmed V and J ends, which lost 1 base and 1 base, there was a span of 5 bases. In germline, CDR1 is SGHTA, CDR2 FQGNSA. The length of the CDR3 is 14 residues. The CDR3 DNA follows: TGTGCCAGCAGCTTAGATGGTTCCTACAATGAGCAGTTCTTC. Amino acids: CASSLDGSYNEQFF.

The chain employs TRBV28 and TRBJ2-6; 7 bases line up with TRBD2. CDR1 is MDHEN and CDR2 is SYDVKM in the germline V gene. The junction had 6 bases not matched to a gene; V was cut back by 5 bases and J by 2 bases. The CDR3 has 16 amino acids. The chain's CDR3 is CASSVRAGAGANVLTF. The CDR3 DNA is TGTGCCAGCAGTGTCCGGGCGGGAGCTGGGGCCAACGTCCTGACTTTC.

This clone was observed a single time. The V gene is TRBV5-1, the J gene TRBJ1-4; D call uncertain. Germline CDR1 SGHRS, CDR2 YFSETQ. Trimming cost V 4 bases and J 3 bases, with 16 bases left between them. This CDR3 region has 16 residues. The chain's CDR3 is CASSAAPQASNEKLFF. CDR3 coding DNA: TGCGCCAGCAGCGCAGCCCCGCAGGCTTCTAATGAAAAACTGTTTTTT.

The chain carries TRBV15 and TRBJ2-1; TRBD2 might be the D (5 bases). Germline V gene data show CDR1 as LNHNV and CDR2 as YYDKDF (reference sequence). This CDR3 contains 13 residues. The V end lost 11 bases, the J end lost 7 bases, and 18 bases lay between the germline ends. The CDR3 nucleotides read TGTGCCCTTCCAACGGGGAAACTAAATGAGCAGTTCTTC. Amino acids: CALPTGKLNEQFF.

The CDR3 reads CASSFRTGGRETQYF. The CDR3 DNA follows: TGTGCCAGCAGCTTTCGGACAGGGGGCAGAGAGACCCAGTACTTC. This rearrangement joins TRBV7-2 to TRBJ2-5; 11 bases align to TRBD1. Trimming cost V 3 bases and J 4 bases; bases outside gene matches: 4. Looked up from germline, CDR1 is SGHTA and CDR2 is FQGNSA. CDR3 length equals 15 residues.

The rearrangement links TRBV5-4 to TRBJ2-5; 9 nucleotides match TRBD1. The CDR3 length is 16 residues. Unmatched junction bases numbered 9, after V lost 4 bases and J lost 2 bases. CDR1 and CDR2 (germline): SGHNT, YYREEE (reference sequence). CDR3 coding DNA: TGTGCCAGCAGCGCGAGGGACAGGGACAGGCAAGAGACCCAGTACTTC. Protein product: CASSARDRDRQETQYF. Full variable domain (remainder filled in from reference TRBV5-4 and TRBJ2-5): ETGVTQSPTHLIKTRGQQVTLRCSSQSGHNTVSWYQQALGQGPQFIFQYYREEENGRGNFPPRFSGLQFPNYSSELNVNALELDDSALYLCASSARDRDRQETQYFGPGTRLLVL.

The chain couples TRBV28 to TRBJ2-1; no clear D. Germline-derived CDR1 and CDR2 are MDHEN and SYDVKM. The CDR3 totals 15 residues. Trimming removed 2 bases at V and 6 bases at J, with 14 bases between. The CDR3 region is CASSLIGPTGNEQFF. CDR3 DNA: TGTGCCAGCAGTTTAATCGGACCGACGGGCAATGAGCAGTTCTTC. The full variable domain, its missing parts supplied by reference TRBV28 and TRBJ2-1, is DVKVTQSSRYLVKRTGEKVFLECVQDMDHENMFWYRQDPGLGLRLIYFSYDVKMKEKGDIPEGYSVSREKKERFSLILESASTNQTSMYLCASSLIGPTGNEQFFGPGTRLTVL.

This clone was detected only once. This chain connects TRBV5-1 to TRBJ1-2; 7 nucleotides agree with TRBD1. CDR1 SGHRS and CDR2 YFSETQ come from the germline V gene. The CDR3 loop spans 14 amino acids. The junction had 6 bases not matched to a gene; V was cut back by 0 bases and J by 7 bases. The CDR3 region has the DNA TGCGCCAGCAGCTTGGACAGGGGAAAGGGTGGCTACACCTTC. It translates to CASSLDRGKGGYTF.

J is TRBJ2-1 and V is TRBV7-9, with 7 bases that match TRBD1. V shed 5 bases, J shed 3 bases, and the junction held 7 bases outside the gene matches. The CDR3 runs 15 residues. Germline loops: CDR1 SEHNR, CDR2 FQNEAQ (reference sequence). The CDR3 DNA reads TGTGCCAGCAGCCCCTCCGGGACAGTCTACAATGAGCAGTTCTTC. Amino acid sequence: CASSPSGTVYNEQFF.

The rearrangement links TRBV5-1 to TRBJ1-1; unclear D gene. Germline CDR1 and CDR2: SGHRS and YFSETQ. V gave up 0 bases and J gave up 4 bases, with 10 bases separating them. The CDR3 consists of 14 residues. The chain's CDR3 is CASSLGAFGTEAFF. The CDR3 region has the DNA TGCGCCAGCAGCTTGGGGGCTTTTGGCACTGAAGCTTTCTTT.

This chain joins TRBV28 and TRBJ1-1, with D perhaps matching TRBD1 (6 bases). Germline V lookup: CDR1 MDHEN, CDR2 SYDVKM. Deletions cut 4 bases from V and 4 bases from J, with 13 bases between. The CDR3 contains 14 residues. The CDR3 loop is CASSSRGPITEAFF. CDR3 bases: TGTGCCAGCAGTTCGCGGGGGCCCATCACTGAAGCTTTCTTT.

The chain links TRBV21-1 to TRBJ2-5; the DNA was not used to check the table's D call, TRBD1. TRBV21-1 is classified as a pseudogene. This CDR3 is built from 16 residues. CDR3 sequence reads: CASSKEKQGAQETQYF. In DNA, the CDR3 is TGTGCCAGCAGCAAGGAAAAACAGGGGGCTCAAGAGACCCAGTACTTC.

V and J are TRBV6-1 and TRBJ1-6, with 8 bases lining up with TRBD1. V lost 6 bases, J lost 6 bases, and 4 bases stayed unmatched. Germline-derived CDR1 and CDR2 are MNHNS and SASEGT. The CDR3 spans 14 residues. The CDR3 sequence is CASSTRGRNSPLHF. DNA for the CDR3: TGTGCCAGCAGCACCAGGGGGCGTAATTCACCCCTCCACTTT.

The V call is TRBV7-2, the J call TRBJ1-2, with D possibly being TRBD1 (6 bases). The V gene lost 5 bases and the J gene lost 4 bases, with 14 bases spanning the gap. This CDR3 is built from 14 residues. Per germline, CDR1 SGHTA and CDR2 FQGNSA. CDR3 protein: CASSLGQIGYGYTF. The CDR3 DNA sequence: TGTGCCAGCAGCCTAGGACAGATCGGCTATGGCTACACCTTC.

The V call is TRBV5-1, the J call TRBJ1-3; D is uncertain. This CDR3 is built from 15 residues. Looked up from germline, CDR1 is SGHRS and CDR2 is YFSETQ. The V and J ends lost 0 bases and 0 bases respectively, with 7 bases between them. The CDR3 is CASSLEAGSGNTIYF. CDR3 DNA: TGCGCCAGCAGCTTGGAGGCAGGCTCTGGAAACACCATATATTTT.

The gene calls are TRBV5-4 and TRBJ1-2; weak D call: TRBD1 (5 bases). The CDR3 is made up of 16 amino acids. Germline CDR1 SGHNT, CDR2 YYREEE (reference sequence). Trimming cost V 3 bases and J 3 bases, with 18 bases left between them. The CDR3 loop is CASSSPPGGRDYGYTF. The CDR3 DNA reads as TGTGCCAGCAGCTCGCCCCCAGGTGGCAGGGACTATGGCTACACCTTC.

Here the CDR3 reads CASSSGQGSNEQFF. The CDR3 region has the DNA TGTGCCAGCAGTTCGGGACAGGGTAGCAATGAGCAGTTCTTC. The V call is TRBV27, the J call TRBJ2-1; 9 nucleotides line up with TRBD1. V shed 4 bases, J shed 6 bases, and the junction held 4 bases outside the gene matches. This CDR3 has 14 amino acids. Germline V gene lookup returns CDR1 MNHEY and CDR2 SMNVEV (reference sequence).

Concerning this clone itself: The junction departs from germline at one end; a sequencing error may be responsible. Distinct nucleotide sequences in the sample also encode this CDR3. The rearrangement joins TRBV5-1 to TRBJ1-2, with TRBD1 as a possible D gene (6 bases). Germline V gene sequence: CDR1 SGHRS, CDR2 YFSETQ. This CDR3 has 15 amino acids. In DNA form, the CDR3 reads TGCGCCAGCAGCTTGGCCAGGGGACCTAACTATGGCTACACCTTT. Amino acids: CASSLARGPNYGYTF.

V gene TRBV25-1 combines with J gene TRBJ1-6, with D unresolved. The germline CDR1 and CDR2 sequences are MGHDK and SYGVNS. The V end was cut by 4 bases, the J end by 5 bases, with 6 bases between. The CDR3 has 13 residues. CDR3 amino acids: CASSALNNSPLHF. CDR3 nucleotide sequence: TGTGCCAGCAGTGCGCTAAATAATTCACCCCTCCACTTT.

CDR3 amino acids: CASSFGQGRVYSPLHF. The CDR3, as DNA: TGTGCCAGCAGCTTTGGACAGGGGAGGGTTTATTCACCCCTCCACTTT. The chain combines TRBV5-6 with TRBJ1-6; 9 nucleotides agree with TRBD1. V dropped 2 bases and J dropped 8; count of bases not matched to a gene: 8. This CDR3 spans 16 amino acids. Germline assignment: CDR1 SGHDT and CDR2 YYEEEE. The complete variable domain, with remaining parts taken from reference TRBV5-6 and TRBJ1-6, reads DAGVTQSPTHLIKTRGQQVTLRCSPKSGHDTVSWYQQALGQGPQFIFQYYEEEERQRGNFPDRFSGHQFPNYSSELNVNALLLGDSALYLCASSFGQGRVYSPLHFGNGTRLTVT.

J is TRBJ2-2 and V is TRBV7-6, with a weak D call TRBD1 (6 bases). The CDR3 is made up of 15 amino acids. Germline lookup yields CDR1 SGHVS and CDR2 FNYEAQ. V shed 1 base and J shed 4 bases, with 10 bases lying between them. The CDR3 reads CASSLEGQSTGELFF. The CDR3 DNA is TGTGCCAGCAGCTTAGAGGGACAATCCACCGGGGAGCTGTTTTTT.

In nucleotides, the CDR3 is TGTGCCAGCAGCGCTGGGGGGGTTCAGTACTTC. Translated: CASSAGGVQYF. The genes are TRBV9 and TRBJ2-5; 7 bases map to TRBD2. Germline CDR1 SGDLS, CDR2 YYNGEE. The V and J ends lost 3 bases and 11 bases, in that order; junction bases with no gene match: 4. This CDR3 region has 11 residues.

The chain recombines TRBV6-4 with TRBJ1-6, with D hard to call. Germline loops: CDR1 MRHNA, CDR2 SNTAGT. Between the trimmed V and J ends, which lost 8 bases and 0 bases, there was a span of 20 bases. The CDR3 is made up of 18 amino acids. CDR3 sequence reads: CASVNRHFFLSYNSPLHF. In DNA, the CDR3 is TGTGCCAGCGTTAACAGACATTTTTTCCTCTCCTATAATTCACCCCTCCACTTT.

This chain connects TRBV5-1 to TRBJ1-4, with a tentative D call TRBD1 (6 bases). The CDR3 has 15 residues. Germline lookup yields CDR1 SGHRS and CDR2 YFSETQ. Deletions cut 3 bases from V and 12 bases from J, with 21 bases between. The CDR3 DNA follows: TGCGCCAGCAGCTCAATGACAGGCCGGCGTCGGGAACTGTTTTTT. Protein: CASSSMTGRRRELFF. The full variable domain, its missing parts supplied by reference TRBV5-1 and TRBJ1-4, is KAGVTQTPRYLIKTRGQQVTLSCSPISGHRSVSWYQQTPGQGLQFLFEYFSETQRNKGNFPGRFSGRQFSNSRSEMNVSTLELGDSALYLCASSSMTGRRRELFFGSGTQLSVL.

The rearrangement joins TRBV7-2 to TRBJ2-3; D tentatively reads TRBD1 or TRBD2 (5 bases each). Per the germline V gene, CDR1 is SGHTA and CDR2 is FQGNSA. V was clipped by 5 bases and J by 5 bases, with 17 bases between them. The CDR3 is 15 amino acids. In DNA, the CDR3 is TGTGCCAGCAGCGCCCTATCGGGGACGCGAGATACGCAGTATTTT. Translation gives CASSALSGTRDTQYF. Combining the CDR3 with reference TRBV7-2 and TRBJ2-3 gives the whole variable domain GAGVSQSPSNKVTEKGKDVELRCDPISGHTALYWYRQSLGQGLEFLIYFQGNSAPDKSGLPSDRFSAERTGGSVSTLTIQRTQQEDSAVYLCASSALSGTRDTQYFGPGTRLTVL.

V and J are TRBV6-5 and TRBJ1-1; D remains ambiguous. V shed 2 bases and J shed 0 bases, with 10 bases lying between them. Germline assignment: CDR1 MNHEY and CDR2 SVGAGI. The CDR3 length is 15 residues. In DNA, the CDR3 is TGTGCCAGCAGTTACCGCCGGATCATGAACACTGAAGCTTTCTTT. Translation gives CASSYRRIMNTEAFF.

This chain links TRBV6-5 with TRBJ1-1; D gene ambiguous. V lost 5 bases, J lost 8 bases, and 9 bases lay in between. Germline V gene data show CDR1 as MNHEY and CDR2 as SVGAGI. The CDR3 length is 11 residues. The CDR3 DNA reads as TGTGCCAGCAGTGGTCCCGGGGAAGCTTTCTTT. It encodes CASSGPGEAFF.

This clone was recorded once. Written as DNA, the CDR3 is TGTGCCAGCAGCTTATCGCCGGGGAACACTGAAGCTTTCTTT. Encoded protein: CASSLSPGNTEAFF. This sequence joins TRBV11-2 and TRBJ1-1; no clear D gene. CDR1 SGHAT and CDR2 FQNNGV come from the germline V gene. This CDR3 has 14 residues. V lost 2 bases and J lost 1, with 8 bases in between.